This entry lists 10 T cell receptor beta chains sequenced from one sample in a study of blood T cells in healthy people across ages. Combining a sample-barcoded 5' primer with a J-beta primer mix, a second PCR ran for roughly 7 to 12 cycles. TCRdb independently ran MiXCR on the 5' RACE reads; one entry per CDR3 protein. The table shows around 690,000 distinct CDR3 sequences, with about 53% occurring only once. The specimen was blood. Receptors were obtained from a man aged 60 to 75 in good health.

This clonotype has just a few counts. CDR3: CSASRLRGHQFF. The DNA for the CDR3 is TGCAGTGCTAGCCGACTACGAGGGCATCAGTTCTTC. This rearrangement joins TRBV20-1 to TRBJ2-1; D may be TRBD2 (5 bases). Germline V gene lookup returns CDR1 DFQATT and CDR2 SNEGSKA (reference sequence). This CDR3 has 12 amino acids. Trimming took off 3 bases at V and 13 bases at J, with 16 bases between the two ends.

The V gene is TRBV24-1, the J gene TRBJ2-1; TRBD2 agrees at 8 bases. CDR3 length: 16 amino acids. Germline assignment: CDR1 KGHDR and CDR2 SFDVKD. V shed 3 bases and J 7 bases; nucleotides not matched to a gene: 10. The CDR3 DNA sequence: TGTGCCACCAGTGATGCCGGGACTAGACCTCTAAATGAGCAGTTCTTC. The encoded protein is CATSDAGTRPLNEQFF.

This CDR3 reads CASSQDGPGGTDIQYF. Written as DNA, the CDR3 is TGTGCCAGCAGCCAAGATGGGCCAGGGGGCACGGACATTCAGTACTTC. The V call is TRBV4-2, the J call TRBJ2-4, with 8 bases matching TRBD1. Per germline, CDR1 LGHNA and CDR2 YNFKEQ. The ends lost 0 bases at V and 8 bases at J; junction bases unmatched: 9. The CDR3 contains 16 residues.

As for this clonotype: Mismatch with germline at one junction end may stem from a read error. The chain couples TRBV20-1 to TRBJ2-5; D is unresolved. Germline values: CDR1 DFQATT, CDR2 SNEGSKA (reference sequence). The CDR3 loop spans 13 amino acids. Written as DNA, the CDR3 is TGCAGTGCTAGTGGCTTTACAAAAGAGACCCTGTACTTC. Residues: CSASGFTKETLYF.

V and J are TRBV3-1 and TRBJ2-7; tentatively, D is TRBD1 or TRBD2 (5 bases each). Germline CDR1 LGHDT, CDR2 YNNKEL (reference sequence). The CDR3 has 13 amino acids. Trimming removed 1 base at V and 6 bases at J, with 10 bases between. This CDR3 is CASSQVRGSEQYF. The CDR3 nucleotides are TGTGCCAGCAGCCAAGTGAGGGGCTCCGAGCAGTACTTC.

J is TRBJ2-1 and V is TRBV15; D gene unclear. This CDR3 is built from 12 residues. The V end was cut by 5 bases, the J end by 9 bases, with 11 bases between. Germline V CDR1 and CDR2: LNHNV, YYDKDF (reference sequence). The CDR3 nucleotides read TGTGCCACCAGCGGCCCTAGGGTTGAGCAGTTCTTC. Its translation is CATSGPRVEQFF.

This clonotype was seen a handful of times. The chain links TRBV20-1 to TRBJ2-7; D gene ambiguous. The CDR3 has 12 residues. From germline, CDR1 is DFQATT and CDR2 SNEGSKA (reference sequence). V gave up 2 bases and J gave up 7 bases, with 12 bases separating them. CDR3 in DNA: TGCAGTGCTAGACCGAGCCTCCGGGAGCAGTACTTC. Translated, it gives CSARPSLREQYF.

This clonotype was seen a handful of times. The chain employs TRBV6-6 and TRBJ2-5; possibly TRBD1 for D (6 bases). Germline assignment: CDR1 MNHNY and CDR2 SVGAGI (reference sequence). Trimming removed 5 bases from V and 2 bases from J, with 15 bases in between. The CDR3 is made up of 15 amino acids. The CDR3 is CASSHPRTVQETQYF. DNA of the CDR3: TGTGCCAGCAGTCATCCAAGGACAGTTCAAGAGACCCAGTACTTC.

This clonotype has more than one count but fewer than ten. This chain connects TRBV25-1 to TRBJ2-5; the D gene could be TRBD1 or TRBD2 (5 bases each). TRBJ2-7 explains the end of the DNA better; the J call may be wrong. Germline values: CDR1 MGHDK, CDR2 SYGVNS. There are 15 residues in the CDR3. CDR3 nucleotides: TGTGCCAGCAGTGAATACCGGGACGGTGACTACGAGCAGTACTTC. Its translation: CASSEYRDGDYEQYF.

J is TRBJ2-1 and V is TRBV27; 7 nucleotides align to TRBD1. V shed 6 bases and J 4 bases; nucleotides not matched to a gene: 15. Germline CDR1 is MNHEY and CDR2 is SMNVEV (reference sequence). CDR3 length equals 17 residues. CDR3 residues: CASSPEPPGQTYNEQFF. CDR3 nucleotide sequence: TGTGCCAGCAGCCCCGAACCACCGGGACAGACGTACAATGAGCAGTTCTTC.